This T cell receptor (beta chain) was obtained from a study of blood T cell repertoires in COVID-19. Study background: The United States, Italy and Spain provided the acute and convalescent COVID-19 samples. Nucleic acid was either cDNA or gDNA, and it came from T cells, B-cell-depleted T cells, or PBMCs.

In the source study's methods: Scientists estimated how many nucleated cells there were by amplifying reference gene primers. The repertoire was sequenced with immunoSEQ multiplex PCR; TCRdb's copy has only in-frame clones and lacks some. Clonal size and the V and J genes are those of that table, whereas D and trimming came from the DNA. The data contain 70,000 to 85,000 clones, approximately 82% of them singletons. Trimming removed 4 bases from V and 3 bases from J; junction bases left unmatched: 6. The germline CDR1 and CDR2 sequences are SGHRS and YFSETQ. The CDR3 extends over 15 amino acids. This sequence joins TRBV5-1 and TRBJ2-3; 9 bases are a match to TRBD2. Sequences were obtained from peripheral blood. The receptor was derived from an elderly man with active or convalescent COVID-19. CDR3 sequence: CASSAYSGGTDTQYF. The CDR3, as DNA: TGCGCCAGCAGCGCCTATAGCGGGGGTACAGATACGCAGTATTTT.